This T cell receptor (beta chain) was identified during a study of shared clonotypes between healthy human individuals. Study background: A few men and a couple of women, aged 18 to 49, were donors. Study-level results: Sampling was confined to blood; repertoires within tissues likely differ.

The repertoire was sequenced with immunoSEQ multiplex PCR; TCRdb's copy has only in-frame clones and lacks some. The data hold fewer than 1.4 million clones, with around 78% observed a single time. As regards this clone: Its antigen is unknown.

Germline CDR1 and CDR2: SGHVS and FNYEAQ. The V segment lost 5 bases and the J segment 6 bases; nucleotides outside the gene matches: 15. The length of the CDR3 is 17 residues. The TCR originated in a man between 18 and 35 years old in good health. Some clones in this sample may be carry-over from other donors' samples. Material for sequencing was memory CD4+ T cells from PBMCs. Subset specified: CD45RA-negative fraction. The chain recombines TRBV7-6 with TRBJ2-1; the match to TRBD1 covers 8 bases. CDR3 in DNA: TGTGCCAGCAGCCCATGGGGCGGACAGGGATCTGGCAATGAGCAGTTCTTC. Protein: CASSPWGGQGSGNEQFF. The whole variable domain, remainder taken from reference TRBV7-6 and TRBJ2-1, is GAGVSQSPRYKVTKRGQDVALRCDPISGHVSLYWYRQALGQGPEFLTYFNYEAQQDKSGLPNDRFSAERPEGSISTLTIQRTEQRDSAMYRCASSPWGGQGSGNEQFFGPGTRLTVL.